The 28 T cell receptor beta chains in this list originate from one sample, sequenced in a study of T-cell memory formation after mild COVID-19. TCRdb re-derived calls from the 5' RACE reads in MiXCR, one entry per CDR3 protein. The sample lists roughly 350,000 distinct CDR3 sequences; around 13% were seen once. Sequencing used PBMCs or a T cell subset sorted from them (not recorded which). The source is a man aged 18 to 30 who had mild COVID-19 (a few samples of this study predate the infection). Cell type and time point are not known.

The genes are TRBV4-3 and TRBJ1-2; 7 bases line up with TRBD1. J lost 4 bases, V lost 2 bases, and 10 bases had no gene match. This CDR3 has 16 residues. Germline values: CDR1 LGHNA, CDR2 YSLEER. CDR3 loop: CASSQPDAGTVYGYTF. Here the CDR3 DNA reads TGCGCCAGCAGCCAACCTGACGCGGGGACAGTCTATGGCTACACCTTC.

This chain connects TRBV6-2 or TRBV6-3 to TRBJ2-2; a possible D gene is TRBD1 (6 bases). The V and J ends lost 8 bases and 2 bases respectively, with 9 bases between them. The CDR3 is made up of 13 amino acids. CDR1 and CDR2 from the germline V gene are MNHEY and SVGEGT. CDR3 region: CASETGNTGELFF. The DNA of the CDR3 is TGTGCCAGCGAGACAGGAAACACCGGGGAGCTGTTTTTT.

As DNA, the CDR3 is TGTGCCAGCAGGACTCTGGGAGAAGGAGCTTTCTTT. Protein sequence: CASRTLGEGAFF. The V and J genes are TRBV11-2 and TRBJ1-1, with no clear D. Looked up from germline, CDR1 is SGHAT and CDR2 is FQNNGV. This CDR3 comprises 12 residues. The V end was cut by 6 bases, the J end by 10 bases, with 15 bases between.

The V call is TRBV7-3, the J call TRBJ2-5, with 8 bases lining up with TRBD2. CDR1 and CDR2 (germline): SGHTA, FQGTGA. This CDR3 is 15 amino acids long. V trimming: 0 bases; J trimming: 5 bases; junction bases outside the gene matches: 5. The CDR3 reads CASSLTAGGFETQYF. DNA for the CDR3: TGTGCCAGCAGCTTAACGGCGGGGGGCTTCGAGACCCAGTACTTC.

The sample holds a few counts of this clonotype. This chain connects TRBV6-2 or TRBV6-3 to TRBJ2-5; TRBD1 matches 8 bases. The germline V gene encodes CDR1 MNHEY and CDR2 SVGEGT. Trimming took 0 bases from V and 3 from J; bases not matched to a gene: 9. The CDR3 is made up of 17 amino acids. DNA for the CDR3: TGTGCCAGCAGTTACTCTACCTCCTCGGACAGGGAAGAGACCCAGTACTTC. It is translated as CASSYSTSSDREETQYF.

The table lists this clonotype with a few counts. This chain joins TRBV5-6 and TRBJ2-5; either TRBD1 or TRBD2 may fit D (5 bases each). V gave up 3 bases and J gave up 4 bases, with 13 bases separating them. The germline V gene has CDR1 SGHDT and CDR2 YYEEEE. The CDR3 runs to 14 residues. The CDR3 region has the DNA TGTGCCAGCAGCTCGCTCCGGGACGGAGAGACCCAGTACTTC. It specifies CASSSLRDGETQYF.

The rearrangement uses TRBV6-4 and TRBJ2-3; 9 bases are shared with TRBD2. The trim removed 3 bases at V and 5 bases at J, leaving 9 bases unmatched. The CDR3 covers 16 residues. From germline, CDR1 is MRHNA and CDR2 SNTAGT. The CDR3 is CASSEGTSPEVDTQYF. CDR3 DNA sequence: TGTGCCAGCAGTGAAGGGACTAGCCCAGAGGTAGATACGCAGTATTTT.

The chain is built from TRBV19 and TRBJ1-6; 10 bases align to TRBD1. V shed 6 bases and J 8 bases; nucleotides not matched to a gene: 4. CDR1 and CDR2 from the germline V gene are LNHDA and SQIVND (reference sequence). The CDR3 extends over 14 amino acids. The CDR3 region has the DNA TGTGCCAGTAGCCAGGGACAGGGGTATTCACCCCTCCACTTT. Its translation: CASSQGQGYSPLHF.

The chain has TRBV9 and TRBJ2-1, with 10 bases fitting TRBD2. Germline values: CDR1 SGDLS, CDR2 YYNGEE. The length of the CDR3 is 16 residues. The V segment lost 0 bases and the J segment 9 bases; nucleotides outside the gene matches: 9. In DNA form, the CDR3 reads TGTGCCAGCAGCGTAGTAGCTAGCGGGGGCTCTGGTGAGCAGTTCTTC. Translated, it gives CASSVVASGGSGEQFF. Variable domain in full (rest from reference TRBV9 and TRBJ2-1): DSGVTQTPKHLITATGQRVTLRCSPRSGDLSVYWYQQSLDQGLQFLIQYYNGEERAKGNILERFSAQQFPDLHSELNLSSLELGDSALYFCASSVVASGGSGEQFFGPGTRLTVL.

The chain has TRBV11-2 and TRBJ2-5; 7 nucleotides agree with TRBD2. With V trimmed by 1 base and J by 1 base, 12 bases remained unmatched. Looked up from germline, CDR1 is SGHAT and CDR2 is FQNNGV. This CDR3 region has 18 residues. The CDR3 bases are TGTGCCAGCAGCTTAGGGGGAGGGGTACGGGGGACCCAAGAGACCCAGTACTTC. It translates to CASSLGGGVRGTQETQYF.

This clonotype was recorded many times. The rearrangement joins TRBV10-3 to TRBJ2-3, with D possibly being TRBD2 (5 bases). Between the trimmed V and J ends, which lost 0 bases and 3 bases, there was a span of 16 bases. Germline V gives CDR1 ENHRY, CDR2 SYGVKD. This CDR3 region has 17 residues. The CDR3 sequence: CAISESSGWGRTDTQYF. The CDR3 bases are TGTGCCATCAGTGAGTCTTCGGGATGGGGAAGGACAGATACGCAGTATTTT.

Many counts were recorded for this clonotype. The chain combines TRBV4-1 with TRBJ2-2; 12 nucleotides agree with TRBD1. Germline loops: CDR1 MGHRA, CDR2 YSYEKL. The CDR3 has 15 residues. After removal of 4 bases from V and 7 bases from J, the junction contained 4 bases not matched to a gene. The CDR3 nucleotides are TGCGCCAGCAGCCTGGGACAGGGGGCGATCGGGGAGCTGTTTTTT. It encodes CASSLGQGAIGELFF.

This clonotype was seen more than once but under ten times. This rearrangement joins TRBV29-1 to TRBJ1-2, with 7 bases that match TRBD1. After removal of 0 bases from V and 5 bases from J, the junction contained 15 bases not matched to a gene. Germline CDR1 SQVTM, CDR2 ANQGSEA. The CDR3 contains 17 residues. CDR3 nucleotide sequence: TGCAGCGTTGAAGATCTTCAGACAGGGTCTTTAGGGTATGGCTACACCTTC. Its translation is CSVEDLQTGSLGYGYTF.

This clonotype was picked up a small number of times. This chain links TRBV28 with TRBJ2-5, with a possible D match to TRBD1 (6 bases). Per germline, CDR1 MDHEN and CDR2 SYDVKM. The CDR3 loop spans 14 amino acids. V gave up 5 bases and J gave up 5 bases, with 15 bases separating them. As DNA, the CDR3 is TGTGCCAGCAGTGCACCAACAGGGTTTGAGACCCAGTACTTC. It translates to CASSAPTGFETQYF. The full variable domain, in which reference TRBV28 and TRBJ2-5 provide the parts outside the CDR3, is DVKVTQSSRYLVKRTGEKVFLECVQDMDHENMFWYRQDPGLGLRLIYFSYDVKMKEKGDIPEGYSVSREKKERFSLILESASTNQTSMYLCASSAPTGFETQYFGPGTRLLVL.

The chain has TRBV24-1 and TRBJ2-2; D call uncertain. Trimming removed 4 bases from V and 7 bases from J, with 9 bases in between. Per the germline V gene, CDR1 is KGHDR and CDR2 is SFDVKD. CDR3 length: 13 amino acids. CDR3 loop: CATSDPLIGELFF. The CDR3 DNA reads TGTGCCACCAGTGACCCCCTCATCGGGGAGCTGTTTTTT.

The rearrangement joins TRBV4-1 to TRBJ1-2; D gene ambiguous. The germline V and J ends were trimmed by 3 bases and 3 bases, with 11 bases remaining between them. The CDR3 spans 14 residues. Per the germline V gene, CDR1 is MGHRA and CDR2 is YSYEKL. The CDR3 bases are TGCGCCAGCAGCCACCCCAGTGTACACTATGGCTACACCTTC. Its translation: CASSHPSVHYGYTF.

This clonotype turned up a few times. This sequence joins TRBV6-5 and TRBJ1-2; no clear D gene. Trimming removed 6 bases at V and 4 bases at J, with 15 bases between. CDR3 length: 14 amino acids. The germline CDR1 and CDR2 sequences are MNHEY and SVGAGI. CDR3 region: CASSRERRFYGYTF. The CDR3, as DNA: TGTGCCAGCAGCCGCGAACGACGGTTCTATGGCTACACCTTC.

This clonotype was recorded at least ten times. The J gene is TRBJ2-4, the V gene TRBV5-1; no reliable D call. Trimming stripped 2 bases from V and 8 bases from J, with 8 bases between. The CDR3 contains 12 residues. CDR1 SGHRS and CDR2 YFSETQ come from the germline V gene. The CDR3 sequence: CASSFSGDIQYF. CDR3 bases: TGCGCCAGCAGCTTCAGTGGGGACATTCAGTACTTC.

This clonotype was seen more than once but under ten times. This chain joins TRBV7-6 and TRBJ2-3; D may be TRBD2 (6 bases). The CDR3 contains 14 residues. The germline CDR1 and CDR2 sequences are SGHVS and FNYEAQ. V dropped 5 bases and J dropped 0 bases, with 9 bases sitting between them. This CDR3 is CASSERVSTDTQYF. CDR3 DNA sequence: TGTGCCAGCAGCGAGCGGGTTAGCACAGATACGCAGTATTTT.

The rearrangement joins TRBV27 to TRBJ2-7, with 7 bases that match TRBD1. The CDR3 is made up of 15 amino acids. Germline V gene sequence: CDR1 MNHEY, CDR2 SMNVEV (reference sequence). V lost 6 bases, J lost 0 bases, and 8 bases stayed unmatched. The CDR3 reads CASSPGGQSSYEQYV. CDR3 in DNA: TGTGCCAGCAGCCCAGGGGGACAGTCCTCCTACGAGCAGTACGTC.

The DNA for the CDR3 is TGTGCCAGCAGCTCAATCCCGGACCGGGCTGAAGCTTTCTTT. Its protein is CASSSIPDRAEAFF. The gene calls are TRBV7-6 and TRBJ1-1; unclear D gene. This CDR3 region has 14 residues. The V and J ends lost 4 bases and 6 bases respectively, with 15 bases between them. The germline V gene has CDR1 SGHVS and CDR2 FNYEAQ. The whole variable domain, remainder taken from reference TRBV7-6 and TRBJ1-1, is GAGVSQSPRYKVTKRGQDVALRCDPISGHVSLYWYRQALGQGPEFLTYFNYEAQQDKSGLPNDRFSAERPEGSISTLTIQRTEQRDSAMYRCASSSIPDRAEAFFGQGTRLTVV.

V usage is TRBV4-1 and J usage is TRBJ1-1; tentative D call: TRBD1 (5 bases). With 0 bases removed from V and 3 bases from J, the gap between germline ends came to 11 bases. Germline lookup yields CDR1 MGHRA and CDR2 YSYEKL. CDR3 length: 15 amino acids. CDR3 amino acids: CASSQDQGVDTEAFF. For the CDR3, the DNA is TGCGCCAGCAGCCAAGATCAAGGGGTAGACACTGAAGCTTTCTTT.

The CDR3 DNA sequence: TGCGCCAGCAGCCAAGGGACAGTCTCTAACTATGGCTACACCTTC. Protein product: CASSQGTVSNYGYTF. The V and J genes are TRBV4-1 and TRBJ1-2, with a weak D call TRBD1 (6 bases). CDR3 size: 15 residues. Trimming took off 1 base at V and 0 bases at J, with 9 bases between the two ends. The germline gives CDR1 MGHRA, CDR2 YSYEKL.

This clonotype was counted only a few times. The chain carries TRBV4-3 and TRBJ2-3, with 7 bases matching TRBD2. V dropped 1 base and J dropped 5; count of bases not matched to a gene: 6. CDR1 and CDR2 (germline): LGHNA, YSLEER. The length of the CDR3 is 15 residues. CDR3 protein: CASSQGSRGVDTQYF. The CDR3 coding sequence is TGCGCCAGCAGCCAAGGATCTCGGGGGGTAGATACGCAGTATTTT.

The J gene is TRBJ2-4, the V gene TRBV15; D not resolved. Trimming took off 2 bases at V and 1 base at J, with 12 bases between the two ends. Germline V gives CDR1 LNHNV, CDR2 YYDKDF (reference sequence). The CDR3 runs 16 residues. The CDR3: CATSRSLDVAKNIQYF. The CDR3 DNA reads TGTGCCACCAGCAGATCTCTAGATGTGGCCAAAAACATTCAGTACTTC.

In its sample, this clonotype was seen a few times. The rearrangement links TRBV6-2 or TRBV6-3 to TRBJ2-7; 10 nucleotides agree with TRBD2. The trim removed 8 bases at V and 0 bases at J, leaving 7 bases unmatched. Germline lookup yields CDR1 MNHEY and CDR2 SVGEGT. This CDR3 is 15 amino acids long. CDR3 DNA: TGTGCCAGCGGGGTCGGGACTAGCGTCTCCTACGAGCAGTACTTC. This codes for CASGVGTSVSYEQYF.

DNA of the CDR3: TGTGCCAGCAGCCCAATAGACCGGATCTATGGCTACACCTTC. Its translation: CASSPIDRIYGYTF. The rearrangement uses TRBV12-3 or TRBV12-4 and TRBJ1-2; no definite D call. V lost 6 bases and J 4 bases, leaving 15 bases between the germline ends. The CDR3 contains 14 residues.

The chain combines TRBV6-2 or TRBV6-3 with TRBJ2-2; possibly TRBD1 for D (5 bases). The length of the CDR3 is 15 residues. Germline V gene data show CDR1 as MNHEY and CDR2 as SVGEGT. V dropped 6 bases and J dropped 0 bases, with 11 bases sitting between them. This chain's CDR3 is CASREVQANTGELFF. The DNA of the CDR3 is TGTGCCAGCAGAGAGGTACAGGCGAACACCGGGGAGCTGTTTTTT.